This is a list of T cell receptor beta chains from one sample in a study of OX40 agonist ivuxolimab in advanced cancers. Profiled with immunoSEQ multiplex PCR; TCRdb holds only in-frame clones, not every one. The data hold roughly 100,000 clones, with 90% to 95% observed a single time. The sample in question was CD4+ or CD8+ T cells sorted from blood, obtained in a trial of the OX40 agonist ivuxolimab. These receptors came from an adult with an advanced solid tumor such as melanoma, head and neck, liver or kidney cancer. Both conserved end residues are part of each CDR3. A D gene is named only where the DNA matches it firmly. Size is stated for part of the rows, as once, few or many counts, or as a class when the clone is expanded.

d_call j_call v_call clone_size cdr3_nt cdr3_aa
TRBD1 TRBJ1-2 TRBV27 . TGTGCCAGCAGTCCACGAGACAGGGCTCAGGTTGGTGGCTACACCTTC CASSPRDRAQVGGYTF
. TRBJ2-2 TRBV7-9 . TGTGCCAGCAGCCCCGGAGGTTACAGTATCACCGGGGAGCTGTTTTTT CASSPGGYSITGELFF
TRBD2 TRBJ2-1 TRBV6-5 . TGTGCCAGCAACACCGGGACTACGCTAGGTATTGAGCAGTTCTTC CASNTGTTLGIEQFF
. TRBJ1-2 TRBV4-3 . TGCGCCAGCAGCCAAGAAAGGGGCTATGGCTACACCTTC CASSQERGYGYTF
. TRBJ2-1 TRBV2 . TGTGCCAGCATCCGGGATCCCGTAAGGTCCTACAATGAGCAGTTCTTC CASIRDPVRSYNEQFF
TRBD1 TRBJ1-5 TRBV6-1 . TGTGCCAGCAGGCAGGGGGCCTTCAATCAGCCCCAGCATTTT CASRQGAFNQPQHF
. TRBJ1-6 TRBV2 . TGTGCCAGCAGTGGGACCGAATATAATTCACCCCTCCACTTT CASSGTEYNSPLHF
. TRBJ1-2 TRBV6-5 . TGTGCCAGCAGTTACGGGCGTGGCTACACCTTC CASSYGRGYTF
. TRBJ2-6 TRBV5-1 . TGCGCCAGCAGCTTCCAAAACTCTGGGGCCAACGTCCTGACTTTC CASSFQNSGANVLTF
. TRBJ2-3 TRBV9 once TGTGCCAGCAGCGTGGTCCCGCTTGGTGATACGCAGTATTTT CASSVVPLGDTQYF
. TRBJ1-5 TRBV6-5 . TGTGCCAGCAGTAACAGGGTTGGGCAGCCCCAGCATTTT CASSNRVGQPQHF
. TRBJ2-7 TRBV6-5 . TGTGCCAGCGGCTTATCATACGAGCAGTACTTC CASGLSYEQYF
TRBD2 TRBJ2-3 TRBV5-1 . TGCGCCAGCAGCCCAGCCGGGACTAGTGGGGATACGCAGTATTTT CASSPAGTSGDTQYF
TRBD1 TRBJ1-5 TRBV30 . TGTGCCTGGAGTCCAGTGGACAGGGTGAATCAGCCCCAGCATTTT CAWSPVDRVNQPQHF
. TRBJ2-7 TRBV11-2 . TGTGCCAGCAGCTTAGTTGAGGGCTACGAGCAGTACTTC CASSLVEGYEQYF
. TRBJ1-1 TRBV5-1 . TGCGCCAGCCGGCGGGACGGAACGAACACTGAAGCTTTCTTT CASRRDGTNTEAFF
. TRBJ1-6 TRBV6-5 . TGTGCCAGCAGGGGCCCCGGGACAAGTTATTCACCCCTCCACTTT CASRGPGTSYSPLHF
. TRBJ1-5 TRBV28 . TGTGCCAGCAGTTTACCTGACCGTTATCAGCCCCAGCATTTT CASSLPDRYQPQHF
. TRBJ2-3 TRBV7-9 . TGTGCCAGCAGCTTATTACGCACAGATACGCAGTATTTT CASSLLRTDTQYF
. TRBJ2-1 TRBV2 . TGTGCCAGCATTTGGGGAACTCCTGACTACAATGAGCAGTTCTTC CASIWGTPDYNEQFF
TRBD1 TRBJ1-1 TRBV19 once TGTGCCAGTAGTACAGGACAGGGGGCTCCTCCTGAAGCTTTCTTT CASSTGQGAPPEAFF
. TRBJ2-3 TRBV19 . TGTGCCACGCGACAGGGCACAGATACGCAGTATTTT CATRQGTDTQYF
. TRBJ2-1 TRBV6-1 . TGTGCCAGCAGTTCGGGTCTAGCGCGCAATGAGCAGTTCTTC CASSSGLARNEQFF
TRBD2 TRBJ2-3 TRBV19 . TGTGCCAGTAAGGGCACTAGCGGGAGGTTTTTCACAGATACGCAGTATTTT CASKGTSGRFFTDTQYF
TRBD1 TRBJ2-5 TRBV9 . TGTGCCAGCAGCGTAGTCCCCCAGGGGGAGCAGTACTTC CASSVVPQGEQYF
TRBD2 TRBJ2-3 TRBV5-4 . TGTGCCAGCAGCTCGGGGGGGCATTCGAAAGATACGCAGTATTTT CASSSGGHSKDTQYF
. TRBJ1-1 TRBV28 . TGTGCCAGCAGTTTAACAGACGGGCCTGAAGCTTTCTTT CASSLTDGPEAFF
. TRBJ2-3 TRBV10-3 . TGTGCCATCAAACAGGGCAAATCTAGCACAGATACGCAGTATTTT CAIKQGKSSTDTQYF
. TRBJ1-2 TRBV28 . TGTGCCAGCAGTTTATGGCAGGGTAGTTATGGCTACACCTTC CASSLWQGSYGYTF
. TRBJ1-6 TRBV28 . TGTGCCAGCAGTCCAATTTTAAGGGATAATTCACCCCTCCACTTT CASSPILRDNSPLHF
. TRBJ2-5 TRBV10-3 . TGTGCCATCAGTGAGTCGAGCGTGGAGACCCAGTACTTC CAISESSVETQYF
. TRBJ1-2 TRBV5-5 . TGTGCCAGCAGCAACCCCCCTGGAGGCTACACCTTC CASSNPPGGYTF
TRBD1 TRBJ1-1 TRBV6-5 . TGTGCCAGCAGCTCCGTTCCCACAGGGGTTGAAGCTTTCTTT CASSSVPTGVEAFF
. TRBJ2-2 TRBV4-3 once TGCGCCAGCAGCTCACAGACGGGGCCGAACACCGGGGAGCTGTTTTTT CASSSQTGPNTGELFF
. TRBJ2-5 TRBV30 . TGTGCCTGGAGCCGGACTTTCCAAGAGACCCAGTACTTC CAWSRTFQETQYF
. TRBJ1-1 TRBV28 . TGTGCCAGCAGTTTAGCGGCAAGAGCTTTCTTT CASSLAARAFF
. TRBJ1-3 TRBV2 . TGTGCCAGCAGTGAGGGGGGATACACCATATATTTT CASSEGGYTIYF
. TRBJ1-6 TRBV7-9 . TGTGCCAGCAGCTCAACAGCGTCACCCCTCCACTTT CASSSTASPLHF
TRBD2 TRBJ2-4 TRBV11-1 . TGTGCCAGCAGCTTTTCCTCGACTAGCGGGGATCTAGCCAAAAACATTCAGTACTTC CASSFSSTSGDLAKNIQYF
. TRBJ2-2 TRBV7-3 . TGTGCCAGCAGCTTAGAAGGGGTCTACACCGGGGAGCTGTTTTTT CASSLEGVYTGELFF
. TRBJ1-4 TRBV6-6 . TGTGCCAGCAGACTCAGAGGACAGAATGAAAAACTGTTTTTT CASRLRGQNEKLFF
. TRBJ1-5 TRBV4-1 . TGCGCCAGCAGCCGTGCCGAGGGATATCAGCCCCAGCATTTT CASSRAEGYQPQHF
. TRBJ2-3 TRBV4-2 once TGTGCCAGCAGCCAAGATTTGCGGGGGCGCACAGATACGCAGTATTTT CASSQDLRGRTDTQYF
. TRBJ1-1 TRBV11-2 . TGTGCCAGCAGCCTAACGGACAGAACTGAAGCTTTCTTT CASSLTDRTEAFF
. TRBJ2-1 TRBV10-3 . TGTGCCATCAGTGAATACAGGTTTACCCAGTTCTTC CAISEYRFTQFF
. TRBJ1-5 TRBV7-6 once TGTGCCAGCAGTAACCCGGGCCGCAATCAGCCCCAGCATTTT CASSNPGRNQPQHF
. TRBJ1-5 TRBV29-1 once TGCAGCGTTGTAGAGGGGATTCACAATCAGCCCCAGCATTTT CSVVEGIHNQPQHF
. TRBJ2-3 TRBV6-1 . TGTGCCAGCAGTGTTCCGGGTCCCTCAACGCAGTATTTT CASSVPGPSTQYF
TRBD2 TRBJ2-3 TRBV6-5 . TGTGCCAGCAGTATGCGACTAGCGGTCACAGATACGCAGTATTTT CASSMRLAVTDTQYF
TRBD2 TRBJ2-3 TRBV6-1 . TGTGCCAGCAGGGTACTAGCGGGTGGAGATACGCAGTATTTT CASRVLAGGDTQYF
. TRBJ2-2 TRBV6-5 . TGTGCCAGCAGTTACGAAGGCGGGGAGCTGTTTTTT CASSYEGGELFF
TRBD2 TRBJ2-1 TRBV5-4 . TGTGCCAGCAGCTTGGAACTAGCGGGACGTGGGTTGTTCTTC CASSLELAGRGLFF
. TRBJ2-1 TRBV6-5 . TGTGCCAGCAGTTACGTACACCTCAATGAGCAGTTCTTC CASSYVHLNEQFF
. TRBJ1-5 TRBV28 once TGTGCCAGCGGACATGCGAATCAGCCCCAGCATTTT CASGHANQPQHF
. TRBJ1-1 TRBV11-3 once TGTGCCAGCAGCTTACTTGGAGGGGACGCTGAAGCTTTCTTT CASSLLGGDAEAFF
. TRBJ1-3 TRBV14 once TGTGCCAGCAGCCAAGCACACGGAAACACCATATATTTT CASSQAHGNTIYF
. TRBJ2-1 TRBV7-2 . TGTGCCAGCAGCTCAAACTCCTACAATGAGCAGTTCTTC CASSSNSYNEQFF
. TRBJ2-1 TRBV7-2 . TGTGCCAGCAGCTTCTACAATGAGCAGTTCTTC CASSFYNEQFF
TRBD1 TRBJ1-3 TRBV14 . TGTGCCAGCAGCCAAGGATTTAGGGACAGGGGGAGAAACACCATATATTTT CASSQGFRDRGRNTIYF
. TRBJ1-3 TRBV6-1 . TGTGCCAGCAGTGAAGTCCGGGTGTTAGCTGGAAACACCATATATTTT CASSEVRVLAGNTIYF